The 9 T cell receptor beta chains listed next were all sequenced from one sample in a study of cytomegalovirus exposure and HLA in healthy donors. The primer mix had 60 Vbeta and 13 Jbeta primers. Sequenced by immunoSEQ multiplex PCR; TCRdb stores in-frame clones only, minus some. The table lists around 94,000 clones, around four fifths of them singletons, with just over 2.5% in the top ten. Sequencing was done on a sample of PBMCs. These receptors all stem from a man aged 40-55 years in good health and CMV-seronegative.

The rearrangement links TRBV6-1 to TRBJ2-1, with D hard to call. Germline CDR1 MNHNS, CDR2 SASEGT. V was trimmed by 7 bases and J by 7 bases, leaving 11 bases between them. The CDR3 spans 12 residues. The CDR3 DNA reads TGTGCCAGCATGTCCCTCGGGAATGAGCAGTTCTTC. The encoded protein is CASMSLGNEQFF.

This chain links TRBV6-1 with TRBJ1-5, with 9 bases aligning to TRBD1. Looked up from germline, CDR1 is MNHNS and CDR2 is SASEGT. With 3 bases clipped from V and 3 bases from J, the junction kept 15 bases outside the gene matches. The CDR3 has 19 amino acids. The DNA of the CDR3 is TGTGCCAGCAGTGACCGACGGGACAGGGTGAGGAATGTCAATCAGCCCCAGCATTTT. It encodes CASSDRRDRVRNVNQPQHF.

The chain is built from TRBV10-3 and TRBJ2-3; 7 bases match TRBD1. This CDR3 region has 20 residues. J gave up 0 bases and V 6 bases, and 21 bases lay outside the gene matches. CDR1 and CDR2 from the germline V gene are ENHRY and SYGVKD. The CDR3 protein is CAIRKSTGFPSATSTDTQYF. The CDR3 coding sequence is TGTGCCATCAGAAAATCGACAGGGTTTCCGTCAGCGACTAGCACAGATACGCAGTATTTT.

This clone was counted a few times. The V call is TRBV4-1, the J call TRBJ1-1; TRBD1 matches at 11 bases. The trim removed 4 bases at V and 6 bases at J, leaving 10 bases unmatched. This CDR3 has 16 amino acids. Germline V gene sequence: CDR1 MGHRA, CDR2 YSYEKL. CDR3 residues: CASSPLGQGARAEAFF. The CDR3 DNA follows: TGCGCCAGCAGCCCGCTTGGACAGGGGGCAAGGGCTGAAGCTTTCTTT.

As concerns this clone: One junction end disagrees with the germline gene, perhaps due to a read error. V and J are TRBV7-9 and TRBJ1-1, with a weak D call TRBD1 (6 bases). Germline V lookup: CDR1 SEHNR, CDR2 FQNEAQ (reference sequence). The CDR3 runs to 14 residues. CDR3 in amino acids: CSSRSDQGYTEAFF. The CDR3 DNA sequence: TGTTCCAGCAGATCTGATCAGGGGTACACTGAAGCTTTCTTT. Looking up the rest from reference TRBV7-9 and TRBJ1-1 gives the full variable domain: DTGVSQNPRHKITKRGQNVTFRCDPISEHNRLYWYRQTLGQGPEFLTYFQNEAQLEKSRLLSDRFSAERPKGSFSTLEIQRTEQGDSAMYLCSSRSDQGYTEAFFGQGTRLTVV.

The CDR3: CASSRSGQSEAFF. CDR3 sequence (DNA): TGTGCCAGCAGCCGTTCGGGACAGAGTGAAGCTTTCTTT. J is TRBJ1-1 and V is TRBV5-6; 7 nucleotides match TRBD1. J was trimmed by 7 bases and V by 4 bases; bases with no gene match: 7. Germline lookup yields CDR1 SGHDT and CDR2 YYEEEE. The CDR3 totals 13 residues. The whole variable domain, filled in from reference TRBV5-6 and TRBJ1-1, reads DAGVTQSPTHLIKTRGQQVTLRCSPKSGHDTVSWYQQALGQGPQFIFQYYEEEERQRGNFPDRFSGHQFPNYSSELNVNALLLGDSALYLCASSRSGQSEAFFGQGTRLTVV.

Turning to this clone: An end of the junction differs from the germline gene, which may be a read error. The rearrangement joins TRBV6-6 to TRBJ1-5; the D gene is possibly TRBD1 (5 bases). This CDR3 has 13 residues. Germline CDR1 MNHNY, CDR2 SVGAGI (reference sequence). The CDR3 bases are TGTGCCGGCAGTGGACACTACAATCAGCCCCAGCATTTT. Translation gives CAGSGHYNQPQHF.

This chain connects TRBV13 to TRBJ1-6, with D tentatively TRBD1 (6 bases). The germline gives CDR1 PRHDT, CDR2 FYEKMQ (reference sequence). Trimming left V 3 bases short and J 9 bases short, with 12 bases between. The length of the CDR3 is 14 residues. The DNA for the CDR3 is TGTGCCAGCAGCTTGGGACATGGGGGTTCACCCCTCCACTTT. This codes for CASSLGHGGSPLHF.

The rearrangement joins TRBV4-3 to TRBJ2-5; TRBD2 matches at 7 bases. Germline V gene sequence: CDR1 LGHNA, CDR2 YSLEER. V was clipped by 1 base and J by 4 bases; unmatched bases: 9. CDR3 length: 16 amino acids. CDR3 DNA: TGCGCCAGCAGCCAAGGGGTCAGAGGACTAGTAGAGACCCAGTACTTC. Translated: CASSQGVRGLVETQYF.